The entry below describes one TCR beta chain. Its antigen remains unknown. The PCR had 60 Vbeta and 13 Jbeta primers. Sequencing was performed with immunoSEQ multiplex PCR; in TCRdb, only in-frame clones are kept and a portion is missing. This sample's clone table lists 55,000 to 70,000 clones. V dropped 5 bases and J dropped 1 base, with 8 bases sitting between them. The CDR3 consists of 13 residues. Germline-derived CDR1 and CDR2 are LNHDA and SQIVND (reference sequence). The entry originates in a study of cytomegalovirus exposure and HLA in healthy donors. Study-wide results and caveats: A few of the chains that were CMV-associated were confirmed in vitro to be specific for CMV antigens. The study put under 200 TCR beta chains on its list as cytomegalovirus-associated. An ancestry cluster, one associated with Asian ancestry, reportedly showed fewer N-insertions than the roughly 610-donor mean in a later analysis.

The V gene is TRBV19, the J gene TRBJ1-1; D ambiguous. The sequence was collected from a female donor in good health and CMV-seropositive. Sequenced sample: PBMCs. CDR3 loop: CASSRQPNTEAFF. DNA for the CDR3: TGTGCCAGTAGTCGACAACCGAACACTGAAGCTTTCTTT.